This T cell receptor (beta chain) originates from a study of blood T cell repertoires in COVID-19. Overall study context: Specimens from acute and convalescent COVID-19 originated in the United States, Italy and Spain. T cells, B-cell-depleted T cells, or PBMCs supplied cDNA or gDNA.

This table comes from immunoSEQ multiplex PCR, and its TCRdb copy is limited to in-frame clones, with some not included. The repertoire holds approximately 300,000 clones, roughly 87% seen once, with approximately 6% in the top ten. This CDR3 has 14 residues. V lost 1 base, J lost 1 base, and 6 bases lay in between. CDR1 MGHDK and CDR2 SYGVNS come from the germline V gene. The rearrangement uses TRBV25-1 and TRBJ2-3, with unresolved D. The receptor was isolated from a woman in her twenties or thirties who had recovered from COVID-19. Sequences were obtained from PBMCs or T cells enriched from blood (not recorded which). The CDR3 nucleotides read TGTGCCAGCAGTGAATCAGAAGGCACAGATACGCAGTATTTT. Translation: CASSESEGTDTQYF.